This note documents a single T cell receptor (beta chain) sequence. MiXCR, applied by TCRdb to the RT-PCR reads, yields one record per CDR3 protein. The sample has about 700,000 distinct CDR3 sequences; more than 13% are singletons. The trim removed 4 bases at V and 6 bases at J, leaving 7 bases unmatched. CDR3 length: 15 residues. CDR1 and CDR2 from the germline V gene are SGHRS and YFSETQ. The sequence came from a female donor in good health, serving as a healthy control. The chain recombines TRBV5-1 with TRBJ2-3; 11 bases agree with TRBD2. Sequencing was done on a sample of memory CD4+ T cells from blood. Here the CDR3 DNA reads TGCGCCAGCAGCGCTACTAGCGGGAGTTTCGATACGCAGTATTTT. Translating gives CASSATSGSFDTQYF.